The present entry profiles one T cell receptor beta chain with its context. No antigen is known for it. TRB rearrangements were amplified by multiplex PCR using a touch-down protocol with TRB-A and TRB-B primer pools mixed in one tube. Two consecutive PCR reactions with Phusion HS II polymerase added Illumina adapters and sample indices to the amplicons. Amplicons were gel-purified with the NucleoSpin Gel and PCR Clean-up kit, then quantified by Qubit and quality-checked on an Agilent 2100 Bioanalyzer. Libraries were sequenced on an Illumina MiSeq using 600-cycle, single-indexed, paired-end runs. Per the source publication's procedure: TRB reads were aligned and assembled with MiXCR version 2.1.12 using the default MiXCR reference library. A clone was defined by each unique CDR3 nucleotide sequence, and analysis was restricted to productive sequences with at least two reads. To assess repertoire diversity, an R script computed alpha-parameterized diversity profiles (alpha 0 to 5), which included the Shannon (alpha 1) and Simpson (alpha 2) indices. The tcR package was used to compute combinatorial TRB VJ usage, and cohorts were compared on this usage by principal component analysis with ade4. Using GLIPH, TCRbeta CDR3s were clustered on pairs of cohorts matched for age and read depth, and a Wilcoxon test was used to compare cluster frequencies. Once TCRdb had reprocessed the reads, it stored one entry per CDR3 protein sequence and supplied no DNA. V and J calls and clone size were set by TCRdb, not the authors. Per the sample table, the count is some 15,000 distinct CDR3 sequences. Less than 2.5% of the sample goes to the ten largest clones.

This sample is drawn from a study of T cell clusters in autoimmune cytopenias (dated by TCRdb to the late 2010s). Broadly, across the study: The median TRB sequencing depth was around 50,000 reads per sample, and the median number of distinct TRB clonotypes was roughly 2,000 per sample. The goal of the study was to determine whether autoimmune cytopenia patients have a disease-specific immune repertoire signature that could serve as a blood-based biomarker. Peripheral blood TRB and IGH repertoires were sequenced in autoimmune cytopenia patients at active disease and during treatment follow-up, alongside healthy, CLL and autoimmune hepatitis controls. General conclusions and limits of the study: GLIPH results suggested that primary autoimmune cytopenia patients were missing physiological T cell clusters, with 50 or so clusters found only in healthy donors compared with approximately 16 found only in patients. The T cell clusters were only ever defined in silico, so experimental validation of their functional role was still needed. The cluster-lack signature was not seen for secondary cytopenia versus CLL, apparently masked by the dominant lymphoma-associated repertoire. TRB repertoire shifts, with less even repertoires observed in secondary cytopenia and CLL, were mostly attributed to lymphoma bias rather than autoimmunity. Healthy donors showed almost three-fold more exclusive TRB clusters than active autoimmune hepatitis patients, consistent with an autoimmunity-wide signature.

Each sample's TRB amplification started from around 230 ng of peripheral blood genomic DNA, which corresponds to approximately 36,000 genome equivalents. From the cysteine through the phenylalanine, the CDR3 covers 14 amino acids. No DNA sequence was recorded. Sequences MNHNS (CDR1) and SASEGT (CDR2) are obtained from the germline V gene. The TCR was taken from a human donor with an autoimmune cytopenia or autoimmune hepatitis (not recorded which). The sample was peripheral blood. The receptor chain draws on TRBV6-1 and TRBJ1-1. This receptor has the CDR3 CASSERIANTEAFF.